A single sample is the source of the 7 T cell receptor beta chains below, sequenced in a study of T cell responses to AZD1222 COVID-19 vaccine. Clones were read by immunoSEQ multiplex PCR, and TCRdb kept only the in-frame ones, dropping some. The sample yields roughly 56,000 clones, around 81% seen once. Sequenced material: peripheral blood, taken 28 days after the second AZD1222 dose. The receptors stem from an adult who received the AZD1222 COVID-19 vaccine.

The V and J genes are TRBV30 and TRBJ1-3; D uncertain. CDR3 length: 12 residues. V lost 2 bases and J 4 bases, leaving 6 bases between the germline ends. Looked up from germline, CDR1 is GTSNPN and CDR2 is SVGIG (reference sequence). In DNA, the CDR3 is TGTGCCTGGAGTTTCCAGGGAAACACCATATATTTT. Translated, it gives CAWSFQGNTIYF. Based on the CDR3 plus reference TRBV30 and TRBJ1-3, the full variable domain is SQTIHQWPATLVQPVGSPLSLECTVEGTSNPNLYWYRQAAGRGLQLLFYSVGIGQISSEVPQNLSASRPQDRQFILSSKKLLLSDSGFYLCAWSFQGNTIYFGEGSWLTVV.

The rearrangement joins TRBV4-3 to TRBJ1-4; D ambiguous. V shed 1 base and J shed 7 bases, with 16 bases lying between them. CDR3 size: 16 residues. Germline CDR1 and CDR2: LGHNA and YSLEER. CDR3 in DNA: TGCGCCAGCAGCCAAGTCTTCGGTTCGGTTAGTGAAAAACTGTTTTTT. Translated, it gives CASSQVFGSVSEKLFF.

This clone appeared a few times. The V call is TRBV18, the J call TRBJ1-5; TRBD1 matches at 10 bases. This CDR3 region has 17 residues. CDR1 is KGHSH, CDR2 LQKENI, per germline. The V segment lost 6 bases and the J segment 0 bases; nucleotides outside the gene matches: 8. This CDR3 reads CASSAGQGSYSNQPQHF. CDR3 DNA: TGTGCCAGCTCGGCGGGACAGGGGTCATATAGCAATCAGCCCCAGCATTTT.

The chain carries TRBV11-3 and TRBJ2-1, with 7 bases lining up with TRBD2. The CDR3 contains 16 residues. After removal of 1 base from V and 5 bases from J, the junction contained 8 bases not matched to a gene. Germline CDR1 SGHNT, CDR2 YENEEA. The CDR3 loop is CASSLARVAGHNEQFF. Written as DNA, the CDR3 is TGTGCCAGCAGCTTAGCCAGGGTAGCGGGTCACAATGAGCAGTTCTTC.

The chain is built from TRBV9 and TRBJ2-1; D may correspond to TRBD1 or TRBD2 (5 bases each). CDR3 length equals 14 residues. V was clipped by 4 bases and J by 5 bases, with 13 bases between them. Germline V gene lookup returns CDR1 SGDLS and CDR2 YYNGEE. CDR3 loop: CASSPIGGNNEQFF. The DNA of the CDR3 is TGTGCCAGCAGCCCGATTGGGGGAAACAATGAGCAGTTCTTC.

This clone appeared a single time. In the same sample, other DNA sequences code for this CDR3. The J gene is TRBJ2-5, the V gene TRBV6-2 or TRBV6-3; no definite D call. In germline, CDR1 is MNHEY, CDR2 SVGEGT. The V gene lost 2 bases and the J gene lost 4 bases, with 8 bases spanning the gap. The CDR3 sequence is 13 residues long. In DNA form, the CDR3 reads TGTGCCAGCAGTTACGGTGTGGGAGAGACCCAGTACTTC. It translates to CASSYGVGETQYF.

This chain connects TRBV15 to TRBJ2-5, with a tentative D call TRBD2 (5 bases). CDR3 size: 15 residues. Per the germline V gene, CDR1 is LNHNV and CDR2 is YYDKDF (reference sequence). V lost 11 bases and J lost 4, with 23 bases in between. In DNA form, the CDR3 reads TGTGCCGTCTCTGAGACGGGAAGGGTTGGAGAGACCCAGTACTTC. This codes for CAVSETGRVGETQYF.